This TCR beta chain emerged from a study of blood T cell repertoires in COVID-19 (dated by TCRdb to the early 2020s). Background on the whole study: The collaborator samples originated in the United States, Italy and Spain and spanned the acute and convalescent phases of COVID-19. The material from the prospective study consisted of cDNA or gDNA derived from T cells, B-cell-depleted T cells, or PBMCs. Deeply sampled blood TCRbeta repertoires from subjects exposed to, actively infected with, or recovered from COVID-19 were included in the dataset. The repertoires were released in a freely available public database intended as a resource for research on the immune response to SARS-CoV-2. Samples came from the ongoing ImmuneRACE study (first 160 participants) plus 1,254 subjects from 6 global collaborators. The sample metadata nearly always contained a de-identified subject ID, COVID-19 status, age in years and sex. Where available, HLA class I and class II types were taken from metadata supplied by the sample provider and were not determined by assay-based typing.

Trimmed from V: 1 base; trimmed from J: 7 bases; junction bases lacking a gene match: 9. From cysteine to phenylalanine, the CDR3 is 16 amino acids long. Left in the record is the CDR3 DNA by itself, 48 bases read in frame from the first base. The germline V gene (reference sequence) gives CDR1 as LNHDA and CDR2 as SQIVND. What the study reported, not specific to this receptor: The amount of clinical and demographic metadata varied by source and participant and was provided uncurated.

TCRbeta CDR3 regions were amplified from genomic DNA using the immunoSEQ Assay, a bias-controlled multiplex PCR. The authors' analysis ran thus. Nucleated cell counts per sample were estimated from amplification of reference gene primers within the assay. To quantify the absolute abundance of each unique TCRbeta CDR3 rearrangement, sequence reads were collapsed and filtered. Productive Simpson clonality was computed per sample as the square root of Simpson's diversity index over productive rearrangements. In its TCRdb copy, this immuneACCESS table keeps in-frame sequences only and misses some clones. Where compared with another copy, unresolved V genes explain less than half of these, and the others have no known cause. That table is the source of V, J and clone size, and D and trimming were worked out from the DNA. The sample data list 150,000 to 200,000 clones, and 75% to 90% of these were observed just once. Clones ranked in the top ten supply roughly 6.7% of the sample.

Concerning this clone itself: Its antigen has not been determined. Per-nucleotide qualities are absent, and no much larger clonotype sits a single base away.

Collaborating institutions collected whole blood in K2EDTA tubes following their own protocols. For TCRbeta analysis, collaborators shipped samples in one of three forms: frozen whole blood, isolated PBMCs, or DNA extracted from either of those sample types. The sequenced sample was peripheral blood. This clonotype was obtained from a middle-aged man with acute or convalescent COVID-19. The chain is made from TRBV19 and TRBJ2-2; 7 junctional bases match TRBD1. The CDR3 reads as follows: CASSIGGRGFGGELFF. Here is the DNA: TGTGCCAGTAGTATAGGCGGCAGGGGGTTTGGCGGGGAGCTGTTTTTT.